This TCR beta chain was recovered during a study of cytomegalovirus exposure and HLA in healthy donors. General observations from the study: The tendency of first-cohort TCR clusters to co-occur in the 120 or so validation repertoires emerged from a later analysis. Many donors shared some public TCRs, even though most TCR sequences were rare.

In the case of this clone: Its antigen is undetermined.

The CDR3 runs to 13 residues. Trimming cost V 7 bases and J 0 bases, with 10 bases left between them. Germline-derived CDR1 and CDR2 are SNHLY and FYNNEI. Here immunoSEQ multiplex PCR was the method, and the copy in TCRdb shows in-frame clones only, minus some. Counted here are approximately 200,000 clones, just over 85% occurring once; the ten biggest clones make up about 3%. Specimen: PBMCs. The receptor comes from a young woman in good health and CMV-seronegative. V gene TRBV2 combines with J gene TRBJ2-7, with unresolved D. The CDR3 is CASTPRISYEQYF. The DNA for the CDR3 is TGTGCCAGCACCCCTAGAATCTCCTACGAGCAGTACTTC.